The 20 T cell receptor beta chains given below trace back to one sample, sequenced in a study of beta chain features in type 1 diabetes. What was sequenced were expressed TCRB transcripts, since all of the isolated RNA had been reverse transcribed. Data came from immunoSEQ multiplex PCR; TCRdb stores just in-frame clones and leaves some out. The sample has over 40,000 clones, about 50% seen once. Material: stem cell memory CD4+ T cells from blood. These TCRs come from a woman aged 25 to 39 in good health.

This clone was counted only a few times. The rearrangement links TRBV7-2 to TRBJ2-1, with a tentative D call TRBD1 (6 bases). Deletions cut 6 bases from V and 7 bases from J, with 25 bases between. CDR3 size: 17 residues. CDR1 SGHTA and CDR2 FQGNSA come from the germline V gene. The CDR3 spells CASRGLGQSLWANEQFF. CDR3 DNA: TGTGCCAGCAGAGGACTCGGACAGAGTCTTTGGGCGAATGAGCAGTTCTTC. The variable domain in full, with the rest retrieved from reference TRBV7-2 and TRBJ2-1, is GAGVSQSPSNKVTEKGKDVELRCDPISGHTALYWYRQSLGQGLEFLIYFQGNSAPDKSGLPSDRFSAERTGGSVSTLTIQRTQQEDSAVYLCASRGLGQSLWANEQFFGPGTRLTVL.

The chain employs TRBV7-8 and TRBJ1-4; 10 bases are shared with TRBD1. This CDR3 is 13 amino acids long. Germline CDR1 is SGHVS and CDR2 is FQNEAQ. The trim removed 6 bases at V and 7 bases at J, leaving 2 bases unmatched. The CDR3 protein is CASSGDRGEKLFF. The CDR3 DNA sequence: TGTGCCAGCAGTGGGGACAGGGGTGAAAAACTGTTTTTT.

This clone appeared a single time. V usage is TRBV7-2 and J usage is TRBJ1-2; D is unresolved. Per germline, CDR1 SGHTA and CDR2 FQGNSA. Trimming stripped 8 bases from V and 6 bases from J, with 13 bases between. CDR3 size: 12 residues. In nucleotides, the CDR3 is TGTGCCAGCGGAGGGAGCTATCATGGCTACACCTTC. It codes for CASGGSYHGYTF.

The chain joins TRBV2 to TRBJ1-2; D perhaps matches TRBD1 (5 bases). Germline CDR1 and CDR2: SNHLY and FYNNEI. The ends were cut back, 9 bases at V and 3 bases at J, with 11 bases in the middle. The CDR3 has 12 residues. The CDR3 sequence: CASRGLDYGYTF. DNA for the CDR3: TGTGCCAGTAGGGGCTTAGACTATGGCTACACCTTC. Full variable domain (rest looked up from reference TRBV2 and TRBJ1-2): EPEVTQTPSHQVTQMGQEVILRCVPISNHLYFYWYRQILGQKVEFLVSFYNNEISEKSEIFDDQFSVERPDGSNFTLKIRSTKLEDSAMYFCASRGLDYGYTFGSGTRLTVV.

The chain recombines TRBV5-1 with TRBJ2-1, with 10 bases matching TRBD2. V was clipped by 0 bases and J by 10 bases; unmatched bases: 7. The CDR3 sequence is 15 residues long. CDR1 is SGHRS, CDR2 YFSETQ, per germline. The CDR3 protein is CASSLGLAGVEEQFF. In DNA form, the CDR3 reads TGCGCCAGCAGCTTGGGCCTAGCGGGAGTGGAGGAGCAGTTCTTC.

The table lists this clone with a few counts. The V gene is TRBV28, the J gene TRBJ2-3; TRBD2 aligns across 7 bases. The germline V gene encodes CDR1 MDHEN and CDR2 SYDVKM. The CDR3 consists of 13 residues. Losses at the gene ends were 10 bases for V and 3 bases for J; bases not matched to a gene: 7. The DNA of the CDR3 is TGTGCCACGCTGACCGGGGGGACAGATACGCAGTATTTT. Translation: CATLTGGTDTQYF.

The chain employs TRBV11-3 and TRBJ2-5, with a tentative D call TRBD1 (6 bases). The CDR3 runs 15 residues. V was clipped by 3 bases and J by 3 bases, with 14 bases between them. Looked up from germline, CDR1 is SGHNT and CDR2 is YENEEA. In DNA, the CDR3 is TGTGCCAGCAGCTTTACCGGACAGCCAGAAGAGACCCAGTACTTC. Translated: CASSFTGQPEETQYF.

This rearrangement joins TRBV7-2 to TRBJ2-5, with 9 positions matching TRBD2. The trim removed 0 bases at V and 4 bases at J, leaving 12 bases unmatched. The germline CDR1 and CDR2 sequences are SGHTA and FQGNSA. This CDR3 comprises 18 residues. CDR3 loop: CASSLAGMAGGPVETQYF. In nucleotides, the CDR3 is TGTGCCAGCAGCTTAGCGGGAATGGCGGGAGGGCCGGTAGAGACCCAGTACTTC.

This sequence joins TRBV4-1 and TRBJ2-1, with TRBD2 as a possible D gene (6 bases). CDR1 and CDR2 (germline): MGHRA, YSYEKL. CDR3 length: 17 residues. Trimming stripped 4 bases from V and 6 bases from J, with 22 bases between. The CDR3 loop reads CASSPGDGLVTFNEQFF. CDR3 DNA: TGCGCCAGCAGCCCGGGGGACGGACTGGTCACTTTCAATGAGCAGTTCTTC.

The CDR3 sequence: CASSPTSVATDTQYF. The CDR3 nucleotides read TGTGCCAGCAGTCCTACTAGCGTCGCCACAGATACGCAGTATTTT. V gene TRBV7-3 combines with J gene TRBJ2-3, with 7 bases lining up with TRBD2. The CDR3 consists of 15 residues. CDR1 and CDR2 (germline): SGHTA, FQGTGA. Trimming at V came to 6 bases and at J to 2 bases, leaving 8 bases not matched to a gene. The variable domain in full, with the rest retrieved from reference TRBV7-3 and TRBJ2-3, is GAGVSQTPSNKVTEKGKYVELRCDPISGHTALYWYRQSLGQGPEFLIYFQGTGAADDSGLPNDRFFAVRPEGSVSTLKIQRTERGDSAVYLCASSPTSVATDTQYFGPGTRLTVL.

The chain links TRBV18 to TRBJ2-5; 7 bases map to TRBD1. Germline values: CDR1 KGHSH, CDR2 LQKENI. CDR3 length equals 14 residues. V shed 3 bases, J shed 2 bases, and the junction held 3 bases outside the gene matches. DNA of the CDR3: TGTGCCAGCTCACCCGACAGGGTGCAAGAGACCCAGTACTTC. Protein sequence: CASSPDRVQETQYF.

This rearrangement joins TRBV5-1 to TRBJ2-1, with D possibly TRBD2 on 6 matching bases. Germline lookup yields CDR1 SGHRS and CDR2 YFSETQ. The CDR3 spans 16 residues. V was cut by 6 bases and J by 12 bases, with 28 bases left in between. The CDR3 protein is CASTFSTAGAQMGQFF. The CDR3 coding sequence is TGCGCCAGCACCTTTTCAACAGCGGGTGCTCAAATGGGGCAGTTCTTC.

This rearrangement joins TRBV18 to TRBJ1-4, with TRBD1 matching over 7 bases. The CDR3 covers 18 residues. Germline V gives CDR1 KGHSH, CDR2 LQKENI. With V trimmed by 1 base and J by 3 bases, 11 bases remained unmatched. For the CDR3, the DNA is TGTGCCAGCTCACCACGGATAGGCAGGGGGGAGGCTAATGAAAAACTGTTTTTT. It yields the protein CASSPRIGRGEANEKLFF.

The genes are TRBV6-5 and TRBJ2-1, with D possibly being TRBD2 (6 bases). V was trimmed by 7 bases and J by 0 bases, leaving 13 bases between them. Germline CDR1 reads MNHEY; CDR2 reads SVGAGI. The length of the CDR3 is 15 residues. CDR3 amino acids: CASTSGLGSYNEQFF. The CDR3 nucleotides read TGTGCCAGCACTTCGGGACTGGGCTCCTACAATGAGCAGTTCTTC.

CDR3 DNA sequence: TGTGCCAGCAAGTTGAGGAACGACAATGAGCAGTTCTTC. As protein: CASKLRNDNEQFF. The chain combines TRBV27 with TRBJ2-1; D unclear. Per germline, CDR1 MNHEY and CDR2 SMNVEV (reference sequence). V was pared by 7 bases and J by 5 bases, with 12 bases between. The CDR3 spans 13 residues.

V and J are TRBV15 and TRBJ2-2; D may be TRBD2 (6 bases). V was pared by 3 bases and J by 9 bases, with 11 bases between. The CDR3 length is 13 residues. The germline V gene encodes CDR1 LNHNV and CDR2 YYDKDF (reference sequence). The CDR3 region has the DNA TGTGCCACCAGCAGTGGGGGACTCCGGGAGCTGTTTTTT. Residues: CATSSGGLRELFF.

The rearrangement links TRBV25-1 to TRBJ1-1, with D hard to call. The CDR3 is made up of 15 amino acids. Germline V lookup: CDR1 MGHDK, CDR2 SYGVNS. The ends were cut back, 5 bases at V and 2 bases at J, with 15 bases in the middle. The CDR3 DNA sequence: TGTGCCAGCAGTACGAGGGCAGCGGGAAACACTGAAGCTTTCTTT. Its protein is CASSTRAAGNTEAFF.

This clone was observed a handful of times. V is TRBV27 and J is TRBJ2-1; 9 bases agree with TRBD2. V lost 0 bases to trimming and J lost 1 base; unmatched junction nucleotides: 1. The CDR3 has 16 amino acids. Per germline, CDR1 MNHEY and CDR2 SMNVEV (reference sequence). CDR3 DNA: TGTGCCAGCAGTTTATCAGGACTAGCGTCCTACAATGAGCAGTTCTTC. It encodes CASSLSGLASYNEQFF.

This clone was counted a few times. The chain joins TRBV7-2 to TRBJ2-3, with D possibly TRBD1 on 5 matching bases. The CDR3 is 14 amino acids. V gave up 4 bases and J gave up 2 bases, with 10 bases separating them. The germline V gene has CDR1 SGHTA and CDR2 FQGNSA. The CDR3 DNA reads TGTGCCAGCAGCTCGCAGGGATACACAGATACGCAGTATTTT. The encoded protein is CASSSQGYTDTQYF.

There are a few counts of this clone. V and J are TRBV7-2 and TRBJ2-1; TRBD2 agrees at 12 bases. CDR3 size: 16 residues. Per the germline V gene, CDR1 is SGHTA and CDR2 is FQGNSA. V was clipped by 6 bases and J by 8 bases; unmatched bases: 11. The CDR3 protein is CASRTTTSGSFYEQFF. In DNA form, the CDR3 reads TGTGCCAGCAGAACTACGACTAGCGGGAGTTTCTATGAGCAGTTCTTC.